This TCR beta chain was observed in a study of beta chain features in type 1 diabetes (dated by TCRdb to the late 2010s). In terms of the full investigation: Mean age, gender distribution, total cell number and subset yield were not different between patients and healthy donors. A total of around 110,000,000 sorted cells were examined across all samples, and RNA yield correlated strongly with the number of cells per subset. Naive and central memory subsets were obtained from all 28 donors, but regulatory and stem cell-like memory subsets were isolated from only 8 patients and roughly 8 healthy donors. The study compared the TCRB repertoires of sorted circulating CD4+ T cell subsets in recently diagnosed type 1 diabetes patients with those in matched healthy donors.

From each donor, a single peripheral blood sample of 95 to 150 mL on average was drawn into heparinised tubes. A BD FACSAria II was used to sort naive, central memory, regulatory and stem cell-like memory CD4+ T cells with a panel that included CD45RO, CCR7, CD25, CD127, CD95 and CD27. A purity above 98% was achieved for all sorted populations. Right away, PBMCs were isolated by Lymphoprep density gradient centrifugation and were stained directly, with no culture step. Samples were stained and sorted in pairs, with one healthy donor and one patient per experiment, so that batch effects were minimized. The entire isolated RNA was reverse transcribed using the High Capacity cDNA Reverse Transcription Kit, and thus expressed TCRB transcripts were sequenced. Deep immunoSEQ sequencing was applied to naive, central memory and regulatory T cell samples, giving an average of about 3.57 million total reads per sample. Sorted cells were lysed in RLT buffer and RNA was extracted with DNase-treated RNeasy Micro or Mini kits, depending on cell number. Each cell subset was processed on its own to prevent cross-contamination, while patient and healthy donor samples were processed together. TCRB sequences were amplified from cDNA with the immunoSEQ multiplex PCR, producing 87-bp fragments spanning the CDR3 region. Amplicons were sequenced on the Illumina HiSeq platform. On the study's bioinformatics: Synthetic template baselines were used to correct PCR bias computationally, reads within Hamming distance 2 were collapsed, and singletons that could not be merged were discarded. By aligning reads against IMGT, V, D and J genes, CDR3 length, and insertions or deletions at six rearrangement sites were assigned. Within each subset, clonotype counts were normalized to the number of sorted cells before true diversity and Gini coefficients were calculated with the tcR R package. The overlap coefficient, calculated on TCRB nucleotide sequences, was used to quantify repertoire sharing. Out-of-frame TCRB sequences from naive cells were analyzed to stand in for the pre-selection repertoire. TCRdb mirrors the immuneACCESS table, restricted to in-frame sequences. Some clones are absent from its copies; in checked studies, under half trace to an unresolved V gene, and the reason for the others is unknown. V, J and clone size derive from that table, while D and trimming were established from the DNA sequence. Counted in this sample were more than 250,000 clones; about 20% of them appeared once. The leading ten clones occupy about 0.027% of the sample.

Notes on this clone: No cognate antigen has been identified for it. There are no base qualities to consult, and no much larger clone falls within one base.

General study outcomes and caveats: In all four CD4+ subsets, TCRB CDR3 length was moderately but significantly shorter in type 1 diabetes patients. Because the HLA sub-analyses included only small numbers of individuals, any influence of HLA type on TCRB rearrangement was left unresolved. Shorter templates might have been favored by PCR, but patient and control samples were amplified and corrected together, so both groups would have been affected equally by any skew. Naive, central memory and regulatory TCRB repertoires appeared more similar among patients than among healthy donors. Because cDNA rather than genomic DNA was sequenced, highly expressing activated cells could have been over-represented, although no difference in activation and CD3 levels was found between groups. Patients with type 1 diabetes made fewer insertions and deleted more nucleotides at VDJ recombination sites, implying thymic rearrangement abnormalities.

The clonotype comes from a woman in her thirties or forties with type 1 diabetes. Sequenced sample: naive CD4+ T cells from blood. Explained via the paper, the cell subset or site label denotes: true naive CD4+ T cells.

Here the CDR3 is given as CASSSTGSNQPQHF. The DNA sequence is given as TGTGCCAGCAGTTCCACGGGGAGCAATCAGCCCCAGCATTTT. This chain joins TRBV28 to TRBJ1-5; no D gene call is confident. From its cysteine to its phenylalanine, the CDR3 spans 14 amino acids. Only CDR3 DNA remains: 42 bases, in frame from the first base. From the germline V gene, CDR1 is MDHEN and CDR2 is SYDVKM. Relative to germline, V is 4 bases shorter and J is 1 base shorter, with 8 bases between their ends. With the rest looked up from the reference TRBV28 and TRBJ1-5 genes rather than sequenced, the full variable domain is DVKVTQSSRYLVKRTGEKVFLECVQDMDHENMFWYRQDPGLGLRLIYFSYDVKMKEKGDIPEGYSVSREKKERFSLILESASTNQTSMYLCASSSTGSNQPQHFGDGTRLSIL.